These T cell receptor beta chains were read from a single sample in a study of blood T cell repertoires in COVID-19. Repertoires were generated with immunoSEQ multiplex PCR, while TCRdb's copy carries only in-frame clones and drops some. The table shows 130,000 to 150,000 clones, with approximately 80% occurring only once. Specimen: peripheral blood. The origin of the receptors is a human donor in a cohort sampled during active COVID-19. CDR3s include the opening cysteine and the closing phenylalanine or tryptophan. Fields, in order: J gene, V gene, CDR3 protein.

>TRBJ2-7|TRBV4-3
CASSQETETPSSYEQYF
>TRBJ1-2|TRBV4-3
CASSRDRVGYTF
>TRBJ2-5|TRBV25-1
CASSEYGGPQETQYF
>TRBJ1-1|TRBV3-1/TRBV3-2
CASSQVGGNTEAFF
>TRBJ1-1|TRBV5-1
CASSIDRATEAFF
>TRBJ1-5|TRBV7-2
CASSPLQGFGNQPQHF
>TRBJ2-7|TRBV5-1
CASSLQGYEQYF
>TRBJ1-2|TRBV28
CASSLGGKGYGYTF
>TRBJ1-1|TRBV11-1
CASSLVRGMVRTEAFF
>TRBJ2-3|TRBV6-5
CASRLADTDTQYF
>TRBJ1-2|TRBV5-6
CASSSDRTYGYTF
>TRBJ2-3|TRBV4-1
CASSQEGTRGTDTQYF
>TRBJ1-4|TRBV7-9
CATDLTSTGSNEKLFF
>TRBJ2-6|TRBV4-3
CASSQVGPQGSGANVLTF
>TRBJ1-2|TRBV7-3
CASSLTGGADYGYTF
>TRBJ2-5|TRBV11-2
CASSTQAQETQYF
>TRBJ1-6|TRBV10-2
CASSEPGQFNSPLHF
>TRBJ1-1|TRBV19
CASSISGGGTEAFF
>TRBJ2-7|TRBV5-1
CASSLSSGGLTYEQYF
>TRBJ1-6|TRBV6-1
CASSVDRSSYNSPLHF
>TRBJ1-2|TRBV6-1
CASSEAEDRKFYGYTF
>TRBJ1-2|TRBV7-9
CASSLAQVNGYTF
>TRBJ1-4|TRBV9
CASSPQGTALNEKLFF
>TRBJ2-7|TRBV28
CASSQEDYEQYF
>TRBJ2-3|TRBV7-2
CASSLGAADTQYF
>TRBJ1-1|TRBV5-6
CASIKNTEAFF